Sequencing of this T cell receptor beta chain was carried out in a study of T-cell reconstitution after alpha-beta-depleted transplantation in children. The table lists this clonotype with a few counts. TCRbeta library construction was performed incorporating unique molecular identifiers. TCRdb reanalysed the PCR reads using MiXCR and keeps one entry per CDR3 protein. The table records hundreds of thousands of distinct CDR3 sequences, 15% to 20% of them present only once. CDR1 is SGHRS, CDR2 YFSETQ, per germline. With V trimmed by 0 bases and J by 6 bases, 15 bases remained unmatched. The length of the CDR3 is 18 residues.

The clonotype was recovered from a male patient between 2 and 10 years old who had a stem cell transplant for acute lymphoblastic leukemia, so the T cells may come from the graft donor. Sequencing was performed on PBMCs, mostly from graft donor cells, taken 360 days after TCRalphabeta/CD19-depleted stem cell transplant. The chain uses TRBV5-1 and TRBJ2-1, with 7 bases aligning to TRBD2. The CDR3 reads CASSLATLGGSLFNEQFF. CDR3 nucleotides: TGCGCCAGCAGCTTGGCCACCCTGGGCGGGAGCCTCTTCAATGAGCAGTTCTTC. Full variable domain (remainder filled in from reference TRBV5-1 and TRBJ2-1): KAGVTQTPRYLIKTRGQQVTLSCSPISGHRSVSWYQQTPGQGLQFLFEYFSETQRNKGNFPGRFSGRQFSNSRSEMNVSTLELGDSALYLCASSLATLGGSLFNEQFFGPGTRLTVL.